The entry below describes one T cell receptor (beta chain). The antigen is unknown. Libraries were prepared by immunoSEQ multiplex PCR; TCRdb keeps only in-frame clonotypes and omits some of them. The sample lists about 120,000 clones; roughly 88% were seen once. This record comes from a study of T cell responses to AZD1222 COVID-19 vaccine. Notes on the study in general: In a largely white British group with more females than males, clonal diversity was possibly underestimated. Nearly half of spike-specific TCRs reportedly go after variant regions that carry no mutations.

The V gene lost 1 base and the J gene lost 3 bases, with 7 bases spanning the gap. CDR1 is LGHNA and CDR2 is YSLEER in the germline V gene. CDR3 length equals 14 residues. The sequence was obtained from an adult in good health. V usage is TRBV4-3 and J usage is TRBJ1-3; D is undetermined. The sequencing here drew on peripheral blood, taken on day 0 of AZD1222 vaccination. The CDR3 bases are TGCGCCAGCAGCCAAGCTTCGCGTGGAAACACCATATATTTT. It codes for CASSQASRGNTIYF.